The text below deals with one TCR beta chain. What it binds is unknown. The source of the sample is a study of Ad26.COV2.S vaccination and SARS-CoV-2 variants. Overall study results and limits: Among vaccine recipients, spike-specific TCR breadth exceeded that of placebo recipients.

The sample's treatment: some 20 received Ad26.COV2.S at low or high dose, single or two shots; about 5 received placebo; per-sample allocation not given. Sampling was performed 63 days after the first vaccine or placebo injection. The V gene lost 5 bases and the J gene lost 4 bases, with 18 bases spanning the gap. This CDR3 has 15 amino acids. Germline V gene lookup returns CDR1 LNHDA and CDR2 SQIVND (reference sequence). The protocol was immunoSEQ multiplex PCR, while the TCRdb copy is restricted to in-frame clones and leaves out a portion. The data hold around 300,000 clones, with about 88% observed a single time.

The V call is TRBV19, the J call TRBJ2-7, with D perhaps assigned TRBD1 or TRBD2 (6 bases each). The TCR originated in a person aged 18-65 years who received the Ad26.COV2.S COVID-19 vaccine or a placebo. Sample: peripheral blood, taken in a trial of Ad26.COV2.S vaccine versus placebo. As DNA, the CDR3 is TGTGCCAGTAGTGTTACGACAGGCGGGGCATACGAGCAGTACTTC. Translation gives CASSVTTGGAYEQYF.